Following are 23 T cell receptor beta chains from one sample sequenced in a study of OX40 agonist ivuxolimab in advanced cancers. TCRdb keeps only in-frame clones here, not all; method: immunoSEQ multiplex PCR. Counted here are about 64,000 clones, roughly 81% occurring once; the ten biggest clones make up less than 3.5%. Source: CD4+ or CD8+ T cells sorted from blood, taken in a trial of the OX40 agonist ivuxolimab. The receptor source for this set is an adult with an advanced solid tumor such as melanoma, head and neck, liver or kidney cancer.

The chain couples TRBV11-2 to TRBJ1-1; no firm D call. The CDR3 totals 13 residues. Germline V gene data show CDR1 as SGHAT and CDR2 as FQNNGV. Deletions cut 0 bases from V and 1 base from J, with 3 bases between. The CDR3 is CASSLETNTEAFF. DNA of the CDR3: TGTGCCAGCAGCTTAGAGACGAACACTGAAGCTTTCTTT.

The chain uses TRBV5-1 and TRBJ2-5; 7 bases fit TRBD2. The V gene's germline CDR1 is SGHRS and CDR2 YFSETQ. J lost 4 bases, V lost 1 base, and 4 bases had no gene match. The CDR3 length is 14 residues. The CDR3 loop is CASSLTSVAETQYF. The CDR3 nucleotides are TGCGCCAGCAGCTTGACTAGCGTGGCAGAGACCCAGTACTTC.

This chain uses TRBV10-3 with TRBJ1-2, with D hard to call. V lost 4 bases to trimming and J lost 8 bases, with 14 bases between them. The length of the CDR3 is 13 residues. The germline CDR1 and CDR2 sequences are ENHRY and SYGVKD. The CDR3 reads CAISGEEFIGYTF. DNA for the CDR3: TGTGCCATCAGTGGCGAGGAGTTCATCGGCTACACCTTC.

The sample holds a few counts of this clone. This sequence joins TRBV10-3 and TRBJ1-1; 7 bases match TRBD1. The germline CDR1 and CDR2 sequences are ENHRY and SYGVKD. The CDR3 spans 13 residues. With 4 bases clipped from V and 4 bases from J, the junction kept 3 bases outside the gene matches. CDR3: CAISGRGGTEAFF. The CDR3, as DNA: TGTGCCATCAGTGGCAGGGGGGGCACTGAAGCTTTCTTT.

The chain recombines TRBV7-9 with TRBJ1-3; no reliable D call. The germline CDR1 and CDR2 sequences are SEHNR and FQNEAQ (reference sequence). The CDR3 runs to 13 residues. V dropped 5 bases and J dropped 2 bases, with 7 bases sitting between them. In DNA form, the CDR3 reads TGTGCCAGCAGCCTGGGAACTGGAAACACCATATATTTT. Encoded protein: CASSLGTGNTIYF.

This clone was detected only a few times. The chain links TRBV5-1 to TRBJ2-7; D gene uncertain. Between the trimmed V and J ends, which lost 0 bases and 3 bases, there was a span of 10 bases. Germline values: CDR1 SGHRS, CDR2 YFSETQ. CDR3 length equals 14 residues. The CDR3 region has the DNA TGCGCCAGCAGCTTGGCGATTGGTAACTACGAGCAGTACTTC. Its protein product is CASSLAIGNYEQYF. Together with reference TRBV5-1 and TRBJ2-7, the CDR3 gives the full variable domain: KAGVTQTPRYLIKTRGQQVTLSCSPISGHRSVSWYQQTPGQGLQFLFEYFSETQRNKGNFPGRFSGRQFSNSRSEMNVSTLELGDSALYLCASSLAIGNYEQYFGPGTRLTVT.

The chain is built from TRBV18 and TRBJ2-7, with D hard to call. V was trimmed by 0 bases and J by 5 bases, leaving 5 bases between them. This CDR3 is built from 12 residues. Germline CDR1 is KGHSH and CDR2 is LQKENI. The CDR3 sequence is CASSPPGNEQYF. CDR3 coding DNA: TGTGCCAGCTCACCACCCGGAAACGAGCAGTACTTC.

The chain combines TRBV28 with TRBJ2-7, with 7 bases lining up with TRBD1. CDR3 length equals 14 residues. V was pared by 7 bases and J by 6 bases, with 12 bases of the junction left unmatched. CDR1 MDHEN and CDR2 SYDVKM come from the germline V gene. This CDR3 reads CASTDRRGPGEQYF. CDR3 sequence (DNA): TGTGCCAGCACAGATAGAAGGGGGCCGGGCGAGCAGTACTTC.

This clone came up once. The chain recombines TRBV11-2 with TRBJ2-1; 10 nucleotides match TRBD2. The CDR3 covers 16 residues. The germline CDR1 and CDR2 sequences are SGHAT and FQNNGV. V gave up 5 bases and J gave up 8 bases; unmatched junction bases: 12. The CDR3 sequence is CASSPIPSSGSYEQFF. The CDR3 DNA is TGTGCCAGCAGCCCTATTCCGTCTAGCGGGAGCTATGAGCAGTTCTTC.

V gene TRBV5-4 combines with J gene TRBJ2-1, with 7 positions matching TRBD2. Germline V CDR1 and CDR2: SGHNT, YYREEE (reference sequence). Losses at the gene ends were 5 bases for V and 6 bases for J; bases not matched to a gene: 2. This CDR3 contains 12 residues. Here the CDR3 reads CASSWGGNEQFF. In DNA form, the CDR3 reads TGTGCCAGCAGTTGGGGGGGCAATGAGCAGTTCTTC. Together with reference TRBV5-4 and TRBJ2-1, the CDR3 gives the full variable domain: ETGVTQSPTHLIKTRGQQVTLRCSSQSGHNTVSWYQQALGQGPQFIFQYYREEENGRGNFPPRFSGLQFPNYSSELNVNALELDDSALYLCASSWGGNEQFFGPGTRLTVL.

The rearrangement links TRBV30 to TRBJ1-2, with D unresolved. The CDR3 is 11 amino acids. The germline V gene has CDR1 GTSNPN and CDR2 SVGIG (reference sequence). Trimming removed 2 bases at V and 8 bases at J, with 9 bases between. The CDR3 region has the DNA TGTGCCTGGAGTCCCGTTCAGGGCTACACCTTC. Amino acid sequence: CAWSPVQGYTF.

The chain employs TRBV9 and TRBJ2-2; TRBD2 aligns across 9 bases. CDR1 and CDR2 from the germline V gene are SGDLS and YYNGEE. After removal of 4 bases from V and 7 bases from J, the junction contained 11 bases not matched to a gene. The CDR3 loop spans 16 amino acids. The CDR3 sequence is CASSPRGGGAIGELFF. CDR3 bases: TGTGCCAGCAGCCCCCGCGGCGGGGGGGCCATCGGGGAGCTGTTTTTT.

CDR3 amino acids: CASSPGYGGPQETQYF. The DNA for the CDR3 is TGTGCCAGCAGCCCCGGGTATGGGGGCCCCCAAGAGACCCAGTACTTC. This sequence joins TRBV7-3 and TRBJ2-5; tentatively, D is TRBD1 (6 bases). Germline V gives CDR1 SGHTA, CDR2 FQGTGA. V gave up 5 bases and J gave up 1 base, with 17 bases separating them. The CDR3 totals 16 residues.

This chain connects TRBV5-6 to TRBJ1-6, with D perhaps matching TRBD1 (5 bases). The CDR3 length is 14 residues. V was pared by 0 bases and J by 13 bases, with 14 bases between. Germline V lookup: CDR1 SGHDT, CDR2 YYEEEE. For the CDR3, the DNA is TGTGCCAGCAGCTTGGGGGACGTCGTTCGGCCCCTCCACTTT. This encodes CASSLGDVVRPLHF.

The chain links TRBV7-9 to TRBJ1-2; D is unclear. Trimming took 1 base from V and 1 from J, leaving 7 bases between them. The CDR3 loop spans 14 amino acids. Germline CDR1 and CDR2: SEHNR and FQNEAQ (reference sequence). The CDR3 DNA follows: TGTGCCAGCAGCTTAGGCGGAGGTAACTATGGCTACACCTTC. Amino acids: CASSLGGGNYGYTF.

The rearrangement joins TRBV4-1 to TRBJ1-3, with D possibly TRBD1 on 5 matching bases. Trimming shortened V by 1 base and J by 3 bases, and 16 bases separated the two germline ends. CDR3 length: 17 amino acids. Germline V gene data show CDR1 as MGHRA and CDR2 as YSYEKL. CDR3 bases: TGCGCCAGCAGCCAAGGTAAGGGGATGGCTGGTGGAAACACCATATATTTT. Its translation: CASSQGKGMAGGNTIYF.

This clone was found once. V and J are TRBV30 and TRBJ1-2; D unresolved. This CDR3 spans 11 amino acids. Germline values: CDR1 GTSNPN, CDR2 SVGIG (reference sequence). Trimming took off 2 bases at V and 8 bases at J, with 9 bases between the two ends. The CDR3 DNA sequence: TGTGCCTGGAGTCACCCCCCCGGCTACACCTTC. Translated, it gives CAWSHPPGYTF.

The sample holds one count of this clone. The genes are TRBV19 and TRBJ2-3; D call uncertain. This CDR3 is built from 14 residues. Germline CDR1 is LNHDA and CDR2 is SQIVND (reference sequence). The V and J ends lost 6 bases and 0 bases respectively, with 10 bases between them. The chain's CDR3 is CASRGSSSTDTQYF. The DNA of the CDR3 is TGTGCCAGTAGGGGCAGCTCCAGCACAGATACGCAGTATTTT. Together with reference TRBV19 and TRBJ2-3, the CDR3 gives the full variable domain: DGGITQSPKYLFRKEGQNVTLSCEQNLNHDAMYWYRQDPGQGLRLIYYSQIVNDFQKGDIAEGYSVSREKKESFPLTVTSAQKNPTAFYLCASRGSSSTDTQYFGPGTRLTVL.

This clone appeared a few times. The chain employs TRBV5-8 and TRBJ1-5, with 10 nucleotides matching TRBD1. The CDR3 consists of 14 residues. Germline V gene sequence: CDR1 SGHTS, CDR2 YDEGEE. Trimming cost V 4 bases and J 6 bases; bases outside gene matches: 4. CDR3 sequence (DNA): TGTGCCAGCAGCCCGGGACAGGGGAGTCAGCCCCAGCATTTT. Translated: CASSPGQGSQPQHF.

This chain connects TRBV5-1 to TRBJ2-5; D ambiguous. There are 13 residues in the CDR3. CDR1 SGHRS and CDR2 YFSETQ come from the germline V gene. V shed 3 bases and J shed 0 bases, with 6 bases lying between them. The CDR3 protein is CASSSTYQETQYF. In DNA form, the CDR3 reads TGCGCCAGCAGCTCAACCTACCAAGAGACCCAGTACTTC.

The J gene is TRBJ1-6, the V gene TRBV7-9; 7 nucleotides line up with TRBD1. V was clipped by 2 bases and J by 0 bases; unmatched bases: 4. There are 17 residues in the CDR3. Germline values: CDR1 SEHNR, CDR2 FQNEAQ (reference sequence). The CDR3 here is CASSLRDSRSYNSPLHF. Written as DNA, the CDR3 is TGTGCCAGCAGCTTACGGGACAGTCGCTCCTATAATTCACCCCTCCACTTT.

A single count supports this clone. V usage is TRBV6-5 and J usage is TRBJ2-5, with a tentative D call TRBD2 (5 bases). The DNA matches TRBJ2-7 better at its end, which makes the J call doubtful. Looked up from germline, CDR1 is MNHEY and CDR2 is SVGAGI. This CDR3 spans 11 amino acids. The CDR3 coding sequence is TGTGCCAGCCGGGACTCCTACGAGCAGTACTTC. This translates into CASRDSYEQYF.

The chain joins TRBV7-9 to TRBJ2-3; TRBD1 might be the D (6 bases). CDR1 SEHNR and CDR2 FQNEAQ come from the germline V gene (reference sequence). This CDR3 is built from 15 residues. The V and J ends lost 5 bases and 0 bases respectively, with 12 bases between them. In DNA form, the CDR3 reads TGTGCCAGCAGCCCAGGGGTCCTTAGCACAGATACGCAGTATTTT. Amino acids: CASSPGVLSTDTQYF.